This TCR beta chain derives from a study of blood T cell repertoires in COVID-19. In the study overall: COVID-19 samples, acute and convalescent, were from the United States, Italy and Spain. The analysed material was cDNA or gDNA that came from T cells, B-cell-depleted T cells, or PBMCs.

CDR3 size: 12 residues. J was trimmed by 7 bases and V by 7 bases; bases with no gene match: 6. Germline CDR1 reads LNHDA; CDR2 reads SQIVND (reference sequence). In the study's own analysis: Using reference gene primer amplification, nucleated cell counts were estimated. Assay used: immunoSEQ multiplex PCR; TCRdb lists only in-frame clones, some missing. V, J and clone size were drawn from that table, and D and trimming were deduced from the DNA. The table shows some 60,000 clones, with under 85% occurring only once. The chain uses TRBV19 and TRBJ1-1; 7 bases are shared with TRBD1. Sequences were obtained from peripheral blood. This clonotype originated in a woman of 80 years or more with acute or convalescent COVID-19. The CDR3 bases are TGTGCCAGTAACAGGGGCAGGATTGAAGCTTTCTTT. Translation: CASNRGRIEAFF.